A single sample gave rise to the 29 T cell receptor beta chains below, sequenced in a study of blood T cell repertoires in COVID-19. Produced via immunoSEQ multiplex PCR; TCRdb's table is partial and in-frame only. The table lists over 80,000 clones, 70% to 80% of them singletons. The sequencing sample was made of peripheral blood. The source is a woman at least 80 years old with active or convalescent COVID-19.

The sample holds one count of this clone. This sequence joins TRBV5-1 and TRBJ2-1, with 11 bases lining up with TRBD2. The CDR3 extends over 14 amino acids. Trimming took 5 bases from V and 3 from J; bases not matched to a gene: 1. CDR1 is SGHRS and CDR2 is YFSETQ in the germline V gene. The CDR3 coding sequence is TGCGCCAGCAGACTAGCGGGAGACTACAATGAGCAGTTCTTC. Translating it yields CASRLAGDYNEQFF. Full variable domain (missing parts from reference TRBV5-1 and TRBJ2-1): KAGVTQTPRYLIKTRGQQVTLSCSPISGHRSVSWYQQTPGQGLQFLFEYFSETQRNKGNFPGRFSGRQFSNSRSEMNVSTLELGDSALYLCASRLAGDYNEQFFGPGTRLTVL.

V and J are TRBV5-1 and TRBJ2-3, with TRBD2 matching 10 bases. Looked up from germline, CDR1 is SGHRS and CDR2 is YFSETQ. The trim removed 6 bases at V and 3 bases at J, leaving 4 bases unmatched. This CDR3 spans 14 amino acids. The CDR3 region is CASTPAGGTDTQYF. CDR3 DNA: TGCGCCAGCACACCAGCGGGGGGGACAGATACGCAGTATTTT. The variable domain in full, completed from reference TRBV5-1 and TRBJ2-3, reads KAGVTQTPRYLIKTRGQQVTLSCSPISGHRSVSWYQQTPGQGLQFLFEYFSETQRNKGNFPGRFSGRQFSNSRSEMNVSTLELGDSALYLCASTPAGGTDTQYFGPGTRLTVL.

The V and J genes are TRBV5-1 and TRBJ1-2; TRBD1 matches 9 bases. The CDR3 contains 15 residues. Germline V gene sequence: CDR1 SGHRS, CDR2 YFSETQ. V was pared by 4 bases and J by 4 bases, with 8 bases of the junction left unmatched. The CDR3, as DNA: TGCGCCAGCAGCACCATACAGGGGGCGCCCTATGGCTACACCTTC. It translates to CASSTIQGAPYGYTF.

This clone was recorded a few times. The chain joins TRBV6-2 or TRBV6-3 to TRBJ1-2, with D possibly matching TRBD1 (6 bases). Trimming cost V 5 bases and J 5 bases, with 9 bases left between them. Germline-derived CDR1 and CDR2 are MNHEY and SVGEGT. This CDR3 has 12 amino acids. Here the CDR3 DNA reads TGTGCCAGCAGTCCAACAGGGTATGGCTACACCTTC. Protein sequence: CASSPTGYGYTF.

This rearrangement joins TRBV19 to TRBJ2-6; D call uncertain. This CDR3 has 18 amino acids. Deletions cut 2 bases from V and 0 bases from J, with 14 bases between. Per germline, CDR1 LNHDA and CDR2 SQIVND (reference sequence). The CDR3: CASSIYPSDFSGANVLTF. For the CDR3, the DNA is TGTGCCAGTAGTATATATCCCTCCGACTTCTCTGGGGCCAACGTCCTGACTTTC.

This chain connects TRBV25-1 to TRBJ1-1; possibly TRBD1 for D (5 bases). The V end was cut by 4 bases, the J end by 5 bases, with 17 bases between. The germline V gene has CDR1 MGHDK and CDR2 SYGVNS. The CDR3 spans 15 residues. The CDR3, as DNA: TGTGCCAGCAGTGCTTACACACAGGTAGGGACTGAAGCTTTCTTT. Protein product: CASSAYTQVGTEAFF.

This chain uses TRBV9 with TRBJ1-2, with D unclear. Trimming pared 2 bases from V and 10 bases from J, leaving 12 bases between. The CDR3 is 12 residues long. Germline values: CDR1 SGDLS, CDR2 YYNGEE. For the CDR3, the DNA is TGTGCCAGCAGCGTCCAATTTAGTGACTACACCTTC. Encoded protein: CASSVQFSDYTF.

This chain links TRBV7-9 with TRBJ2-7; 7 bases agree with TRBD1. The J segment lost 1 base and the V segment lost 5 bases, leaving 5 bases of the junction unmatched. The germline CDR1 and CDR2 sequences are SEHNR and FQNEAQ (reference sequence). The CDR3 loop spans 14 amino acids. The CDR3 reads CASSPRDRSYEQYF. CDR3 DNA sequence: TGTGCCAGCAGCCCCCGGGACAGATCCTACGAGCAGTACTTC.

V usage is TRBV7-2 and J usage is TRBJ1-1; no clear D. Germline values: CDR1 SGHTA, CDR2 FQGNSA. Between the trimmed V and J ends, which lost 5 bases and 8 bases, there was a span of 9 bases. The CDR3 spans 11 residues. The CDR3 nucleotides are TGTGCCAGCAGCCTTTTCGGGGAAGCTTTCTTT. The encoded protein is CASSLFGEAFF.

CDR3 sequence: CASSHGGQGTNEKLFF. CDR3 nucleotides: TGCGCCAGCAGCCATGGGGGACAGGGAACTAATGAAAAACTGTTTTTT. V is TRBV4-1 and J is TRBJ1-4, with 9 bases that match TRBD1. J lost 1 base, V lost 3 bases, and 3 bases had no gene match. Per germline, CDR1 MGHRA and CDR2 YSYEKL. CDR3 length: 16 amino acids.

The chain carries TRBV19 and TRBJ2-5; D is ambiguous. Germline CDR1 and CDR2: LNHDA and SQIVND (reference sequence). The CDR3 is made up of 14 amino acids. V was trimmed by 4 bases and J by 3 bases, leaving 12 bases between them. CDR3 residues: CASSKNGPEETQYF. CDR3 coding DNA: TGTGCCAGTAGTAAGAATGGCCCCGAAGAGACCCAGTACTTC.

The chain has TRBV7-2 and TRBJ2-2, with D maybe TRBD1 (5 bases). V lost 3 bases to trimming and J lost 1 base, with 9 bases between them. The CDR3 contains 15 residues. The germline CDR1 and CDR2 sequences are SGHTA and FQGNSA. DNA of the CDR3: TGTGCCAGCAGCTTGGGGCTCTTGAACACCGGGGAGCTGTTTTTT. Translating gives CASSLGLLNTGELFF.

The V call is TRBV5-1, the J call TRBJ2-5; the D gene is possibly TRBD1 (6 bases). Per germline, CDR1 SGHRS and CDR2 YFSETQ. This CDR3 has 14 amino acids. Trimming stripped 2 bases from V and 5 bases from J, with 13 bases between. CDR3 protein: CASSLMTGWETQYF. Here the CDR3 DNA reads TGCGCCAGCAGCTTAATGACAGGCTGGGAGACCCAGTACTTC. Combining the CDR3 with reference TRBV5-1 and TRBJ2-5 gives the whole variable domain KAGVTQTPRYLIKTRGQQVTLSCSPISGHRSVSWYQQTPGQGLQFLFEYFSETQRNKGNFPGRFSGRQFSNSRSEMNVSTLELGDSALYLCASSLMTGWETQYFGPGTRLLVL.

The gene calls are TRBV30 and TRBJ1-6, with 8 bases aligning to TRBD1. CDR1 and CDR2 (germline): GTSNPN, SVGIG (reference sequence). This CDR3 is 14 amino acids long. V lost 1 base, J lost 9 bases, and 5 bases stayed unmatched. The chain's CDR3 is CAWSARGRGSPLHF. The CDR3 bases are TGTGCCTGGAGTGCCAGGGGGCGGGGTTCACCCCTCCACTTT.

This chain uses TRBV4-3 with TRBJ2-3, with a weak D call TRBD2 (5 bases). The ends were cut back, 3 bases at V and 2 bases at J, with 15 bases in the middle. The CDR3 has 16 amino acids. CDR1 and CDR2 (germline): LGHNA, YSLEER. The CDR3 spells CASSHDRGLPTDTQYF. The CDR3 DNA sequence: TGCGCCAGCAGCCATGATCGTGGACTTCCCACAGATACGCAGTATTTT.

This chain links TRBV7-2 with TRBJ1-5; D is unresolved. Germline lookup yields CDR1 SGHTA and CDR2 FQGNSA. The CDR3 length is 16 residues. Deletions cut 1 base from V and 7 bases from J, with 17 bases between. The CDR3: CASSLDAGFPRQPQHF. CDR3 in DNA: TGTGCCAGCAGCTTAGATGCGGGTTTCCCTCGGCAGCCCCAGCATTTT. Using reference TRBV7-2 and TRBJ1-5 for the parts outside the CDR3, the full variable domain is GAGVSQSPSNKVTEKGKDVELRCDPISGHTALYWYRQSLGQGLEFLIYFQGNSAPDKSGLPSDRFSAERTGGSVSTLTIQRTQQEDSAVYLCASSLDAGFPRQPQHFGDGTRLSIL.

This clone has ten or more counts. The J gene is TRBJ2-6, the V gene TRBV11-2; D gene unclear. The V and J ends lost 5 bases and 0 bases respectively, with 8 bases between them. The CDR3 extends over 15 amino acids. Germline-derived CDR1 and CDR2 are SGHAT and FQNNGV. CDR3 sequence: CASSLQVSGANVLTF. The CDR3 DNA sequence: TGTGCCAGCAGCCTTCAGGTCTCTGGGGCCAACGTCCTGACTTTC.

This chain links TRBV28 with TRBJ2-7, with a weak D call TRBD1 (6 bases). Germline lookup yields CDR1 MDHEN and CDR2 SYDVKM. Trimming cost V 6 bases and J 4 bases, with 16 bases left between them. The CDR3 loop spans 14 amino acids. CDR3 sequence: CASRPQGPPYEQYF. The CDR3 DNA is TGTGCCAGCAGACCACAGGGTCCCCCTTACGAGCAGTACTTC.

The rearrangement uses TRBV7-6 and TRBJ2-7; 8 nucleotides align to TRBD2. This CDR3 is 16 amino acids long. Germline V gene data show CDR1 as SGHVS and CDR2 as FNYEAQ. J was trimmed by 2 bases and V by 5 bases; bases with no gene match: 11. The CDR3 protein is CASSPRRSGTPYEQYF. CDR3 DNA sequence: TGTGCCAGCAGCCCTAGGCGTAGCGGGACCCCCTACGAGCAGTACTTC.

V and J are TRBV6-5 and TRBJ1-5, with D perhaps TRBD1 (6 bases). The CDR3 consists of 14 residues. Germline assignment: CDR1 MNHEY and CDR2 SVGAGI. V lost 6 bases to trimming and J lost 6 bases, with 15 bases between them. CDR3 nucleotides: TGTGCCAGCAGCTTGGGACATCGCGGTCAGCCCCAGCATTTT. It is translated as CASSLGHRGQPQHF.

This sequence joins TRBV15 and TRBJ1-3, with a possible D match to TRBD1 (5 bases). V was shortened by 1 base and J by 7 bases, with 11 bases between the two germline ends. There are 14 residues in the CDR3. Germline CDR1 reads LNHNV; CDR2 reads YYDKDF (reference sequence). The CDR3 loop reads CATSRGNGGNTIYF. DNA of the CDR3: TGTGCCACCAGCAGAGGGAATGGGGGGAACACCATATATTTT.

The V and J genes are TRBV9 and TRBJ1-4; D is unclear. Between the trimmed V and J ends, which lost 3 bases and 7 bases, there was a span of 7 bases. There are 12 residues in the CDR3. Germline V gene lookup returns CDR1 SGDLS and CDR2 YYNGEE. CDR3 bases: TGTGCCAGCAGCGACGAGGGTGAAAAACTGTTTTTT. This gives the protein CASSDEGEKLFF.

The chain is built from TRBV5-1 and TRBJ2-7; 8 nucleotides line up with TRBD1. Trimming at V came to 2 bases and at J to 7 bases, leaving 11 bases not matched to a gene. Looked up from germline, CDR1 is SGHRS and CDR2 is YFSETQ. This CDR3 is 15 amino acids long. The CDR3 sequence: CASSFFDRGAGEQYF. For the CDR3, the DNA is TGCGCCAGCAGCTTTTTCGACAGGGGTGCGGGAGAGCAGTACTTC.

About this clone itself: Other DNA sequences in this specimen translate into the identical CDR3. V gene TRBV9 combines with J gene TRBJ2-1; 8 positions agree with TRBD2. CDR3 size: 15 residues. V trimming: 7 bases; J trimming: 0 bases; junction bases outside the gene matches: 6. The germline gives CDR1 SGDLS, CDR2 YYNGEE. CDR3 loop: CASSSSGSSYNEQFF. The CDR3, as DNA: TGTGCCAGCTCTTCAAGCGGGAGCTCCTACAATGAGCAGTTCTTC.

The chain recombines TRBV5-1 with TRBJ2-3; 10 bases agree with TRBD2. The V and J ends lost 5 bases and 2 bases, in that order; junction bases with no gene match: 5. Germline lookup yields CDR1 SGHRS and CDR2 YFSETQ. This CDR3 is 15 amino acids long. The DNA of the CDR3 is TGCGCCAGCAGTAGACTAGCGGGCAACACAGATACGCAGTATTTT. Translation: CASSRLAGNTDTQYF.

The gene calls are TRBV4-2 and TRBJ2-7; the match to TRBD2 covers 13 bases. V lost 1 base and J lost 3; bases outside the gene matches: 0. CDR3 length: 15 amino acids. CDR1 and CDR2 (germline): LGHNA, YNFKEQ. The CDR3 DNA reads as TGTGCCAGCAGCCAAGGACTAGCGGGAGGCTACGAGCAGTACTTC. Amino acid sequence: CASSQGLAGGYEQYF.

The chain carries TRBV5-6 and TRBJ2-1; 8 bases agree with TRBD2. CDR1 and CDR2 from the germline V gene are SGHDT and YYEEEE. This CDR3 has 16 amino acids. After removal of 4 bases from V and 6 bases from J, the junction contained 12 bases not matched to a gene. The CDR3 spells CASSPRGGRTLNEQFF. DNA of the CDR3: TGTGCCAGCAGCCCCAGGGGCGGGAGGACCCTCAATGAGCAGTTCTTC. Combining the CDR3 with reference TRBV5-6 and TRBJ2-1 gives the whole variable domain DAGVTQSPTHLIKTRGQQVTLRCSPKSGHDTVSWYQQALGQGPQFIFQYYEEEERQRGNFPDRFSGHQFPNYSSELNVNALLLGDSALYLCASSPRGGRTLNEQFFGPGTRLTVL.

V and J are TRBV9 and TRBJ1-2, with 9 bases matching TRBD1. Germline values: CDR1 SGDLS, CDR2 YYNGEE. V trimming: 3 bases; J trimming: 3 bases; junction bases outside the gene matches: 3. The CDR3 contains 14 residues. The CDR3 DNA reads TGTGCCAGCAGCGGGGGACAGGGATACTATGGCTACACCTTC. This encodes CASSGGQGYYGYTF.

The rearrangement joins TRBV6-6 to TRBJ2-1; 11 bases map to TRBD2. J lost 7 bases, V lost 5 bases, and 10 bases had no gene match. Germline values: CDR1 MNHNY, CDR2 SVGAGI (reference sequence). The CDR3 has 16 residues. CDR3 amino acids: CASSGYASGGYNEQFF. In DNA, the CDR3 is TGTGCCAGCAGTGGATACGCTAGCGGGGGGTATAATGAGCAGTTCTTC.